Listed here are 2 T cell receptor beta chains from one sample, sequenced in a study of shared clonotypes between healthy human individuals. Libraries were prepared by immunoSEQ multiplex PCR; TCRdb keeps only in-frame clonotypes and omits some of them. The sample yields some 2.3 million clones, approximately 95% seen once. Sequencing was carried out using naive CD4+ T cells from PBMCs. The sample's subset: CD45RA+ positively selected. These receptors all stem from a man between 18 and 29 years old in good health. Some clones in this sample may be carry-over from other donors' samples.

V gene TRBV5-1 combines with J gene TRBJ2-7, with TRBD2 matching 9 bases. The CDR3 covers 15 residues. V gave up 2 bases and J gave up 2 bases; unmatched junction bases: 5. The germline V gene has CDR1 SGHRS and CDR2 YFSETQ. CDR3 DNA: TGCGCCAGCAGCTTTGTTAGCGGGGGACCCTACGAGCAGTACTTC. Translated, it gives CASSFVSGGPYEQYF.

The J gene is TRBJ2-7, the V gene TRBV18; possible D gene TRBD2, 6 bases. The CDR3 spans 15 residues. Deletions cut 3 bases from V and 3 bases from J, with 15 bases between. CDR1 is KGHSH and CDR2 is LQKENI in the germline V gene. The CDR3 here is CASSPSGALIYEQYF. The CDR3, as DNA: TGTGCCAGCTCACCCTCGGGAGCTTTGATCTACGAGCAGTACTTC.